The clone carrying this T cell receptor beta chain was seen more than once but under ten times. Its antigen remains unknown. The use of a sample-barcoded 5' primer and a J-beta primer mix characterized a second PCR of roughly 6 to 11 cycles. A tag from a template-switch adaptor with 12 random nucleotides marked each cDNA molecule. TCRdb analysed the 5' RACE reads with MiXCR anew, one entry per CDR3 protein. The table includes 800,000 to 900,000 distinct CDR3 sequences, approximately 59% detected once. This entry comes from a study of blood T cells in healthy people across ages. Every donor gave 7.5 to 10 milliliters of peripheral blood. With each sample, at least 5 micrograms of total RNA were extracted. Study outcomes and limitations: Both higher diversity and more naive CD4+ cells marked long-lived donors when set against aged donors.

This CDR3 is built from 16 residues. Germline loops: CDR1 SGDLS, CDR2 YYNGEE. Trimming shortened V by 0 bases and J by 4 bases, and 17 bases separated the two germline ends. The sequencing input was blood. The clonotype originates from a man younger than 40 in good health. This chain links TRBV9 with TRBJ2-7; TRBD1 or TRBD2 may be the D gene (7 bases each). The DNA of the CDR3 is TGTGCCAGCAGCGTAGCAAGTACAGGGGAGGGGTACGAGCAGTACTTC. The encoded protein is CASSVASTGEGYEQYF.